The clone carrying this T cell receptor (beta chain) was seen more than once but under ten times. As yet, its antigen is unknown. The donors (healthy individuals) were bone marrow donors. PCR was performed using 60 Vbeta and 13 Jbeta primers. Data came from immunoSEQ multiplex PCR; TCRdb stores just in-frame clones and leaves some out. The table records about 110,000 clones, around 78% of them present only once. This record comes from a study of cytomegalovirus exposure and HLA in healthy donors. Study conclusions and caveats: Later genetic work tied a missense DCLRE1C variant to beta-chain V and J trimming.

Per germline, CDR1 SGHNT and CDR2 YYREEE (reference sequence). The ends lost 4 bases at V and 5 bases at J; junction bases unmatched: 8. The CDR3 totals 14 residues. This chain connects TRBV5-4 to TRBJ1-2, with 7 positions matching TRBD1. This clonotype was sampled from a man aged 25-40 years in good health and CMV-seronegative. The sequenced sample was PBMCs. The chain's CDR3 is CASSRTGESYGYTF. The CDR3 nucleotides read TGTGCCAGCAGCAGAACAGGGGAATCATATGGCTACACCTTC.